A single sample is the source of the 19 T cell receptor beta chains below, sequenced in a study of PD-1 blockade in classical Hodgkin lymphoma. Clones were sequenced by immunoSEQ multiplex PCR, and TCRdb holds only the in-frame ones, with some missing. This table has 75,000 to 100,000 clones, roughly 80% appearing once. Every patient experienced relapse after autologous stem cell transplantation, and brentuximab vedotin exposure varied. The sequenced sample was peripheral blood mononuclear cells (PBMCs), obtained before the second cycle of nivolumab. All receptors come from a human donor with classical Hodgkin lymphoma.

This rearrangement joins TRBV21-1 to TRBJ1-5; TRBD1, the table's D call, was not compared with the DNA. TRBV21-1 is a known pseudogene. This CDR3 is 14 amino acids long. CDR3 sequence reads: CASSKWALYQPQHF. CDR3 nucleotides: TGTGCCAGCAGCAAATGGGCCCTTTATCAGCCCCAGCATTTT.

The rearrangement joins TRBV5-1 to TRBJ2-7; D unresolved. V was pared by 6 bases and J by 0 bases, with 13 bases between. CDR3 length: 14 amino acids. Looked up from germline, CDR1 is SGHRS and CDR2 is YFSETQ. Here the CDR3 reads CASTLDLFSYEQYF. The DNA of the CDR3 is TGCGCCAGCACCCTAGACCTTTTCTCCTACGAGCAGTACTTC.

The rearrangement uses TRBV19 and TRBJ2-1, with TRBD2 identical over 12 bases. V trimming: 6 bases; J trimming: 9 bases; junction bases outside the gene matches: 18. Per germline, CDR1 LNHDA and CDR2 SQIVND (reference sequence). This CDR3 is 18 amino acids long. CDR3 DNA sequence: TGTGCCAGTAGCCCCCTCTCATCACTAGCGGGAGGAGGCGGTGAGCAGTTCTTC. Translation: CASSPLSSLAGGGGEQFF.

V is TRBV29-1 and J is TRBJ2-6; D is ambiguous. Trimming cost V 4 bases and J 0 bases, with 7 bases left between them. The CDR3 runs to 14 residues. Germline CDR1 and CDR2: SQVTM and ANQGSEA. The CDR3 reads CSVGVSSGANVLTF. The CDR3, as DNA: TGCAGCGTTGGGGTGAGCTCTGGGGCCAACGTCCTGACTTTC.

The V call is TRBV5-1, the J call TRBJ2-1, with 8 positions matching TRBD2. Germline V gene lookup returns CDR1 SGHRS and CDR2 YFSETQ. This CDR3 spans 15 amino acids. The V and J ends lost 0 bases and 2 bases, in that order; junction bases with no gene match: 1. The CDR3 DNA sequence: TGCGCCAGCAGCTTGGAACTAGCGGCCTACAATGAGCAGTTCTTC. This encodes CASSLELAAYNEQFF.

The V call is TRBV29-1, the J call TRBJ2-3; 7 positions match TRBD1. The CDR3 contains 13 residues. Germline V gives CDR1 SQVTM, CDR2 ANQGSEA. V shed 6 bases and J 1 base; nucleotides not matched to a gene: 4. The CDR3 bases are TGCAGCGTCAGGGGGACAGGCACAGATACGCAGTATTTT. It is translated as CSVRGTGTDTQYF.

For the CDR3, the DNA is TGTGCCGGGGACCTTCCTCCGGGGATGGGGGGAAACACCATATATTTT. This encodes CAGDLPPGMGGNTIYF. This sequence joins TRBV28 and TRBJ1-3, with D perhaps TRBD1 (5 bases). Germline CDR1 MDHEN, CDR2 SYDVKM. Trimming shortened V by 11 bases and J by 4 bases, and 24 bases separated the two germline ends. The CDR3 is 16 residues long. Based on the CDR3 plus reference TRBV28 and TRBJ1-3, the full variable domain is DVKVTQSSRYLVKRTGEKVFLECVQDMDHENMFWYRQDPGLGLRLIYFSYDVKMKEKGDIPEGYSVSREKKERFSLILESASTNQTSMYLCAGDLPPGMGGNTIYFGEGSWLTVV.

V and J are TRBV2 and TRBJ1-2; weak D call: TRBD1 (6 bases). The CDR3 consists of 12 residues. Germline CDR1 reads SNHLY; CDR2 reads FYNNEI. Trimming cost V 6 bases and J 10 bases, with 15 bases left between them. CDR3 nucleotide sequence: TGTGCCAGCAGGGGGACACCCGTTGACTACACCTTC. Protein product: CASRGTPVDYTF.

V gene TRBV7-6 combines with J gene TRBJ2-7; D unclear. Trimming left V 2 bases short and J 1 base short, with 6 bases between. Looked up from germline, CDR1 is SGHVS and CDR2 is FNYEAQ. There are 13 residues in the CDR3. This CDR3 reads CASSLTESYEQYF. CDR3 nucleotide sequence: TGTGCCAGCAGCTTAACCGAGTCCTACGAGCAGTACTTC.

This clone was seen more than once but under ten times. The chain joins TRBV7-2 to TRBJ1-1, with D possibly matching TRBD1 (5 bases). The CDR3 is 14 amino acids. Germline V gene lookup returns CDR1 SGHTA and CDR2 FQGNSA. The V end was cut by 4 bases, the J end by 5 bases, with 14 bases between. CDR3 sequence (DNA): TGTGCCAGCAGCTCCCAGGGTTTCGGGACTGAAGCTTTCTTT. Translated: CASSSQGFGTEAFF.

The V and J genes are TRBV5-1 and TRBJ2-1, with TRBD1 as a possible D gene (5 bases). The V and J ends lost 4 bases and 1 base respectively, with 12 bases between them. The germline CDR1 and CDR2 sequences are SGHRS and YFSETQ. CDR3 length equals 15 residues. CDR3 amino acids: CASSPTAPSYNEQFF. The CDR3 DNA reads as TGCGCCAGCAGCCCGACAGCGCCGTCCTACAATGAGCAGTTCTTC.

The chain links TRBV11-2 to TRBJ2-3; TRBD2 aligns across 7 bases. Germline CDR1 is SGHAT and CDR2 is FQNNGV. This CDR3 has 16 amino acids. J was trimmed by 6 bases and V by 4 bases; bases with no gene match: 13. The CDR3 DNA reads as TGTGCCAGCAGCTCCCGGGCGGGAGCGACCCTGGATACGCAGTATTTT. It codes for CASSSRAGATLDTQYF.

The genes are TRBV2 and TRBJ2-7, with D uncertain. The CDR3 length is 13 residues. Trimming pared 4 bases from V and 2 bases from J, leaving 9 bases between. From germline, CDR1 is SNHLY and CDR2 FYNNEI. For the CDR3, the DNA is TGTGCCAGCAGTGGAGCAACAACCTACGAGCAGTACTTC. This translates into CASSGATTYEQYF.

This clone was detected once. V and J are TRBV9 and TRBJ1-2; no clear D. Between the trimmed V and J ends, which lost 5 bases and 4 bases, there was a span of 21 bases. The CDR3 spans 16 residues. Germline assignment: CDR1 SGDLS and CDR2 YYNGEE. CDR3: CASSRSLERSSYGYTF. CDR3 bases: TGTGCCAGCAGTCGTTCTCTGGAACGGAGCAGCTATGGCTACACCTTC.

The rearrangement uses TRBV2 and TRBJ2-1; D might be TRBD2 (7 bases). From germline, CDR1 is SNHLY and CDR2 FYNNEI. V was shortened by 6 bases and J by 1 base, with 16 bases between the two germline ends. This CDR3 has 16 residues. CDR3 protein: CASRRGGAGSYNEQFF. The CDR3 coding sequence is TGTGCCAGCAGGAGGGGGGGAGCGGGGTCCTACAATGAGCAGTTCTTC.

V and J are TRBV9 and TRBJ2-1; TRBD2 matches at 12 bases. CDR1 and CDR2 (germline): SGDLS, YYNGEE. This CDR3 has 16 amino acids. V dropped 4 bases and J dropped 10; count of bases not matched to a gene: 12. CDR3 nucleotides: TGTGCCAGCAGCTCATCAACCGGACTAGCGGGGAGGGAGCAGTTCTTC. It codes for CASSSSTGLAGREQFF.

This sequence joins TRBV28 and TRBJ1-5; D unresolved. Germline values: CDR1 MDHEN, CDR2 SYDVKM. The length of the CDR3 is 12 residues. V was shortened by 7 bases and J by 4 bases, with 8 bases between the two germline ends. The chain's CDR3 is CASTGGNQPQHF. The CDR3 bases are TGTGCCAGCACCGGTGGGAATCAGCCCCAGCATTTT. Full variable domain (missing parts from reference TRBV28 and TRBJ1-5): DVKVTQSSRYLVKRTGEKVFLECVQDMDHENMFWYRQDPGLGLRLIYFSYDVKMKEKGDIPEGYSVSREKKERFSLILESASTNQTSMYLCASTGGNQPQHFGDGTRLSIL.

This clone was observed a single time. The gene calls are TRBV25-1 and TRBJ2-7; D is undetermined. Germline V gives CDR1 MGHDK, CDR2 SYGVNS. V shed 5 bases and J shed 6 bases, with 14 bases lying between them. There are 13 residues in the CDR3. CDR3 region: CASSRDVVLEQYF. The DNA of the CDR3 is TGTGCCAGCAGTCGCGACGTAGTGCTCGAGCAGTACTTC.

This chain uses TRBV18 with TRBJ1-1; 10 bases are shared with TRBD1. The CDR3 length is 16 residues. V dropped 5 bases and J dropped 4; count of bases not matched to a gene: 10. Looked up from germline, CDR1 is KGHSH and CDR2 is LQKENI. The CDR3 DNA reads as TGTGCCAGCTCATATCGGACAGGGGGAGTGGGCACTGAAGCTTTCTTT. Its translation is CASSYRTGGVGTEAFF.